This T cell receptor beta chain appears in the sequencing data of a study of response to subunit inactivated influenza vaccine. Study-wide findings and caveats: Every seasonal influenza vaccination brings in few new T cells, the authors suggested.

A single record per CDR3 protein comes from TCRdb applying MiXCR to the RT-PCR reads. The table has around 200,000 distinct CDR3 sequences, about 10% seen once; the top ten hold 9.5% to 13%. This CDR3 spans 15 amino acids. The germline V gene has CDR1 SGHRS and CDR2 YFSETQ. With 0 bases removed from V and 4 bases from J, the gap between germline ends came to 11 bases. This clonotype was observed at least ten times. Its antigen is unidentified. V and J are TRBV5-1 and TRBJ1-5; D remains ambiguous. Source: non-naive T cells sorted from PBMCs, taken on the day of vaccination. The receptor comes from a man between 45 and 60 years old who received an inactivated influenza vaccine. The CDR3 reads CASSLGGQSNQPQHF. CDR3 in DNA: TGCGCCAGCAGCTTGGGTGGTCAGTCGAATCAGCCCCAGCATTTT.